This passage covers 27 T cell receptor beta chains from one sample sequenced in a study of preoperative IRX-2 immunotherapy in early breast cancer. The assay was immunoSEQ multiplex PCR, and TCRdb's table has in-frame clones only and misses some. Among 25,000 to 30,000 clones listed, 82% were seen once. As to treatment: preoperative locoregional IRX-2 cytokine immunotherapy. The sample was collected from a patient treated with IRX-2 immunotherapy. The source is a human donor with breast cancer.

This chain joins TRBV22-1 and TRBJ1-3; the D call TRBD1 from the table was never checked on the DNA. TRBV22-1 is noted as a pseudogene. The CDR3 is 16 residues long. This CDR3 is CASSWDRRYSGNTIYF. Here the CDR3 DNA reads TGTGCCAGCAGTTGGGACAGACGATACTCTGGAAACACCATATATTTT.

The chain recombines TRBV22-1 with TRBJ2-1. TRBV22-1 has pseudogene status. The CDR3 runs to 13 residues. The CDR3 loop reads CASSSWPVNEQFF. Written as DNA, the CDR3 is TGTGCCAGCAGTTCCTGGCCAGTCAATGAGCAGTTCTTC.

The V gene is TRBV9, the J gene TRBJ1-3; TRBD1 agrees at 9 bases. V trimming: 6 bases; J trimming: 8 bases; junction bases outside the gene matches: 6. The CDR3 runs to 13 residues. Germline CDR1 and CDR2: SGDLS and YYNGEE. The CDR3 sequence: CASTRTGVDTIYF. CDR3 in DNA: TGTGCCAGCACCAGGACAGGGGTCGACACCATATATTTT.

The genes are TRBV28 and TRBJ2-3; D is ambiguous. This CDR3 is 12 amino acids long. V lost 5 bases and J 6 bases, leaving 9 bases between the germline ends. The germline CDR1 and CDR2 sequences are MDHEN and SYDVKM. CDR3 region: CASSPGSDTQYF. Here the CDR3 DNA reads TGTGCCAGCAGTCCAGGCTCGGATACGCAGTATTTT.

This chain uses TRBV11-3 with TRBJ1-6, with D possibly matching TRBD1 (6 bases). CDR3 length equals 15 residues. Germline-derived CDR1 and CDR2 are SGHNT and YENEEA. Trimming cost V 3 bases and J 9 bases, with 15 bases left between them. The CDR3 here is CASSLVGQGLSPLHF. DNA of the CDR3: TGTGCCAGCAGCTTGGTAGGGCAGGGGCTTTCACCCCTCCACTTT.

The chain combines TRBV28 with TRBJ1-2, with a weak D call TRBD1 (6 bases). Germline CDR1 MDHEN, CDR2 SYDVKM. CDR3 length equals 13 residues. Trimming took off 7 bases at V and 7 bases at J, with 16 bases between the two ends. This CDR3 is CASIPRGGSGYTF. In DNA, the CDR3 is TGTGCCAGCATACCTCGGGGGGGCTCTGGCTACACCTTC.

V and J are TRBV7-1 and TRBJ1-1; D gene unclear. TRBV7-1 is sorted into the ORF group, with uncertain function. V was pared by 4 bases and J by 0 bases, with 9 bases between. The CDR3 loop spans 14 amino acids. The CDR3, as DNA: TGTGCCAGCAGCTTGGGCAGGCTGAACACTGAAGCTTTCTTT. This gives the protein CASSLGRLNTEAFF.

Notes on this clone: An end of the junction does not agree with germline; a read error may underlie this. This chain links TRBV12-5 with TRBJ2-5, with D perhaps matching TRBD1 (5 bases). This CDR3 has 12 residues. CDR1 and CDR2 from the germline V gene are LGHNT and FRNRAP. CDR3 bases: TGTGCTAGTGGCCCAGGACAAGGGACCCAGTACTTC. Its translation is CASGPGQGTQYF.

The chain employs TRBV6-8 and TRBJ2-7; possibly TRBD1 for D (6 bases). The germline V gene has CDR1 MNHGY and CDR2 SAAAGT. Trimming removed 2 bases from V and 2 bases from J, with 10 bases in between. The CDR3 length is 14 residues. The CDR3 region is CASSYRDNTYEQYF. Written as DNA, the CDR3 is TGTGCCAGCAGTTACCGGGACAACACCTACGAGCAGTACTTC.

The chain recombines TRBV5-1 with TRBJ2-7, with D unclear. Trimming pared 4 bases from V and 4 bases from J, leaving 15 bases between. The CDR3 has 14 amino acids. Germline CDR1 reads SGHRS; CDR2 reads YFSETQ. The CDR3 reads CASSLFPWDYEQYF. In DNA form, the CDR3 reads TGCGCCAGCAGCCTTTTCCCTTGGGATTACGAGCAGTACTTC.

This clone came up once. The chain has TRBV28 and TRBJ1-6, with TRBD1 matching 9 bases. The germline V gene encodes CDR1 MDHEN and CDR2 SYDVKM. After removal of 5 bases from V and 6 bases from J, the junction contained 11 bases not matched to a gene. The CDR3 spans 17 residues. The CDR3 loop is CASSTHAGQGTNSPLHF. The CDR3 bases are TGTGCCAGCAGTACACACGCGGGACAGGGTACTAATTCACCCCTCCACTTT.

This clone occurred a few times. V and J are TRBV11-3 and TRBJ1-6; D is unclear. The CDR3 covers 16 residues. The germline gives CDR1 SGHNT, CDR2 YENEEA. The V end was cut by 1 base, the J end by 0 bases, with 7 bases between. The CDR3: CASSLGSSSYNSPLHF. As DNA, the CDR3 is TGTGCCAGCAGCTTAGGTTCAAGCTCCTATAATTCACCCCTCCACTTT.

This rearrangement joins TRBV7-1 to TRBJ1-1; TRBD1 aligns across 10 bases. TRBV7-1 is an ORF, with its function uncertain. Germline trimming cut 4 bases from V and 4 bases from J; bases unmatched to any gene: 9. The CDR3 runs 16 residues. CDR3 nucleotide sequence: TGTGCCAGCAGCTTGGGGACAGGGGTCATCGGCACTGAAGCTTTCTTT. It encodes CASSLGTGVIGTEAFF.

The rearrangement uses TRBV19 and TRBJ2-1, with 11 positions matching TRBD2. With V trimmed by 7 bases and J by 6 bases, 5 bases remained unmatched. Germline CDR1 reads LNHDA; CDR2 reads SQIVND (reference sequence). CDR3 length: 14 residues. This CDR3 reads CASTLTSGSNEQFF. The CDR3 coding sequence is TGTGCCAGTACCCTCACTAGCGGGAGCAATGAGCAGTTCTTC. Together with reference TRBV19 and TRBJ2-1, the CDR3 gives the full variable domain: DGGITQSPKYLFRKEGQNVTLSCEQNLNHDAMYWYRQDPGQGLRLIYYSQIVNDFQKGDIAEGYSVSREKKESFPLTVTSAQKNPTAFYLCASTLTSGSNEQFFGPGTRLTVL.

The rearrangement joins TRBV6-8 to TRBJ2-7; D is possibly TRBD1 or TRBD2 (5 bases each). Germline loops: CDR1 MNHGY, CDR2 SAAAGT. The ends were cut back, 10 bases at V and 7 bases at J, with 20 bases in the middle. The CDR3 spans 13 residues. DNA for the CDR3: TGTGCCATGGGTAGGGATGGGGGACGGGAGCAGTACTTC. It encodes CAMGRDGGREQYF.

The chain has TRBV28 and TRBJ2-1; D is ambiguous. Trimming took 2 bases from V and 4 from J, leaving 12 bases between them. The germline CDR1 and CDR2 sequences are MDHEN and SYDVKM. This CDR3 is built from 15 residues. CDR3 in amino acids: CASSLGPYWYNEQFF. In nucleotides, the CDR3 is TGTGCCAGCAGTTTAGGGCCGTACTGGTACAATGAGCAGTTCTTC.

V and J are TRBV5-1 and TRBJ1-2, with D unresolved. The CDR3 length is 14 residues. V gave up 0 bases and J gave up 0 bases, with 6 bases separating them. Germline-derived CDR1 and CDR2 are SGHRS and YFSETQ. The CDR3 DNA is TGCGCCAGCAGCTTGGTCGGAGCTAACTATGGCTACACCTTC. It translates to CASSLVGANYGYTF.

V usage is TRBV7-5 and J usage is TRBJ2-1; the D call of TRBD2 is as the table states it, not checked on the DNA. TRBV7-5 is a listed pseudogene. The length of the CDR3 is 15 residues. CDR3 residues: CASSPGPGGPDEQFF. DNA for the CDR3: TGTGCCAGCAGCCCTGGACCGGGAGGGCCGGATGAGCAGTTCTTC.

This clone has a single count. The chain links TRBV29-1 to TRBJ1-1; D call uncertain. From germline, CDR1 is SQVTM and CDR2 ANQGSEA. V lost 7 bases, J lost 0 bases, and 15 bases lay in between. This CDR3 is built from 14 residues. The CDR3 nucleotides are TGCAGCGCCTCGAAGGCGAGCATGAACACTGAAGCTTTCTTT. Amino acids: CSASKASMNTEAFF. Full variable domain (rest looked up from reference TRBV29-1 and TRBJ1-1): SAVISQKPSRDICQRGTSLTIQCQVDSQVTMMFWYRQQPGQSLTLIATANQGSEATYESGFVIDKFPISRPNLTFSTLTVSNMSPEDSSIYLCSASKASMNTEAFFGQGTRLTVV.

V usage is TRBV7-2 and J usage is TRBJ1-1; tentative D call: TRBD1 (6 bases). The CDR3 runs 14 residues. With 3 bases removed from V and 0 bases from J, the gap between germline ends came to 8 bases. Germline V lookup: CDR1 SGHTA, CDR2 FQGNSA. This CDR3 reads CASSLQGMNTEAFF. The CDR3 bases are TGTGCCAGCAGCTTGCAGGGGATGAACACTGAAGCTTTCTTT.

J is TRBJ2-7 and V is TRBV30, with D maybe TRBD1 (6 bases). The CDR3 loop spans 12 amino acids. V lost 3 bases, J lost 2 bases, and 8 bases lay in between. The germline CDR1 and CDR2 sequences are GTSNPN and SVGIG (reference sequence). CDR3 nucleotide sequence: TGTGCCTGGAGACAGGGCACCTACGAGCAGTACTTC. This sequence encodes CAWRQGTYEQYF.

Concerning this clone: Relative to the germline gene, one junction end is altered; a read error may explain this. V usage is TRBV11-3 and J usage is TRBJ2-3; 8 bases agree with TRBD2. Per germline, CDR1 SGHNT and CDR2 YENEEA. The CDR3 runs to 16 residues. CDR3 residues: CASSPLGAGALDTQYF. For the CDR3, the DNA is TGTGCTAGCAGCCCCCTGGGAGCGGGGGCCCTGGATACGCAGTATTTT.

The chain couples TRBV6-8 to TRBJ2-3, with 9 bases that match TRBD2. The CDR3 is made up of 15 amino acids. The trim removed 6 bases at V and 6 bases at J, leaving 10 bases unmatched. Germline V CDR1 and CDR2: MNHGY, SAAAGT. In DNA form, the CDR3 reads TGTGCCAGCAGGCTAGCGGGGAACAAAGGCGATACGCAGTATTTT. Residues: CASRLAGNKGDTQYF.

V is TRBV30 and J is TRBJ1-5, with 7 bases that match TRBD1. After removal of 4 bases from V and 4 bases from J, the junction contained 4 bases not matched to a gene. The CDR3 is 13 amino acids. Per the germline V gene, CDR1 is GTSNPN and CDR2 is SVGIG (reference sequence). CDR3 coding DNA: TGTGCCTGGACGCAGGGGGGAAATCAGCCCCAGCATTTT. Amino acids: CAWTQGGNQPQHF.

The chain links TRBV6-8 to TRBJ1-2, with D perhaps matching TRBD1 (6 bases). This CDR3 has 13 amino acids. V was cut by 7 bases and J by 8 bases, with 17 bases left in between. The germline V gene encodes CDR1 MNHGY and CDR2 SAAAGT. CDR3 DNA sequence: TGTGCCAGCACAAGAGAAGCCGGGGGCGGCTACACCTTC. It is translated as CASTREAGGGYTF.

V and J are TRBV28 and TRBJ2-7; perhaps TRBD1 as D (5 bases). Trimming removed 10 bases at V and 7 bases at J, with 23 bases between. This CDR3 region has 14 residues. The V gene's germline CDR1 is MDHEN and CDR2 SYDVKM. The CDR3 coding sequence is TGTGCCATCAACAAGGGGCGAAAGACCCTGGAGCAGTACTTC. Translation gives CAINKGRKTLEQYF.

The CDR3 nucleotides read TGCGCCAGCAGCTTGGGGACTAGCGGGAGGGCGGAGACCCAGTACTTC. Amino acids: CASSLGTSGRAETQYF. The V call is TRBV5-1, the J call TRBJ2-5, with TRBD2 matching 15 bases. This CDR3 has 16 amino acids. CDR1 SGHRS and CDR2 YFSETQ come from the germline V gene. V trimming: 0 bases; J trimming: 5 bases; junction bases outside the gene matches: 2. Using reference TRBV5-1 and TRBJ2-5 for the parts outside the CDR3, the full variable domain is KAGVTQTPRYLIKTRGQQVTLSCSPISGHRSVSWYQQTPGQGLQFLFEYFSETQRNKGNFPGRFSGRQFSNSRSEMNVSTLELGDSALYLCASSLGTSGRAETQYFGPGTRLLVL.